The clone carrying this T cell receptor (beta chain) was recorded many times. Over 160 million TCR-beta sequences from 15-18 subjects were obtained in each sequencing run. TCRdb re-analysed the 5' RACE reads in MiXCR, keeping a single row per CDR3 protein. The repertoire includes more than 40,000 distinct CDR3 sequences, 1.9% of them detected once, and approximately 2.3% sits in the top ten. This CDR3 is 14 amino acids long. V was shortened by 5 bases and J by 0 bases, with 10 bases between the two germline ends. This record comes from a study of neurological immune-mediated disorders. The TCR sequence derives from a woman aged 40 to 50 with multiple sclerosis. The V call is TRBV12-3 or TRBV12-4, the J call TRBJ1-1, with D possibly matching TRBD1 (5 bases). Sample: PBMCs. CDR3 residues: CASSPTAMNTEAFF. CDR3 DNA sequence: TGTGCCAGCAGTCCGACAGCTATGAACACTGAAGCTTTCTTT.